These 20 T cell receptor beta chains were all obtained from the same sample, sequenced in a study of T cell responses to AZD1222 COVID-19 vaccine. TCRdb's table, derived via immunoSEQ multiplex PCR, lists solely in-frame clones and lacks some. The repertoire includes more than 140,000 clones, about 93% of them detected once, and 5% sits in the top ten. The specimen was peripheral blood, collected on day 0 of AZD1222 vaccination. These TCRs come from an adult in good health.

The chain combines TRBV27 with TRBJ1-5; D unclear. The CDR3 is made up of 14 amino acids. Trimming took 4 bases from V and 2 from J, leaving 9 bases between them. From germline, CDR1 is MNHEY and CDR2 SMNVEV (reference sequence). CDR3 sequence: CASSSSSGNQPQHF. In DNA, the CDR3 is TGTGCCAGCAGTTCCTCTTCCGGCAATCAGCCCCAGCATTTT.

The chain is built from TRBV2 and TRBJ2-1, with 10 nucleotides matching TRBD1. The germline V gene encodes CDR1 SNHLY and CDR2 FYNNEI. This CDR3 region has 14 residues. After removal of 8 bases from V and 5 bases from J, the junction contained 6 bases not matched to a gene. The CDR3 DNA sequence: TGTGCCAGCGCCTCCGGGACAGGGGACAATGAGCAGTTCTTC. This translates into CASASGTGDNEQFF. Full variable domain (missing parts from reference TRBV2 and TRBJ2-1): EPEVTQTPSHQVTQMGQEVILRCVPISNHLYFYWYRQILGQKVEFLVSFYNNEISEKSEIFDDQFSVERPDGSNFTLKIRSTKLEDSAMYFCASASGTGDNEQFFGPGTRLTVL.

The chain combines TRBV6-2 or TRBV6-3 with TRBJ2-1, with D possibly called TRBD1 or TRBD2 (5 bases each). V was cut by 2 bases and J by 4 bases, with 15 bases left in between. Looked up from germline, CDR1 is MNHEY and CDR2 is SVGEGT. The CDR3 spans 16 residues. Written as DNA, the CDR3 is TGTGCCAGCAGTTACCGGATGAGGGGTCTATACAATGAGCAGTTCTTC. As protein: CASSYRMRGLYNEQFF.

CDR3 amino acids: CASSFWSGGRAYGYTF. The CDR3 DNA sequence: TGTGCCAGCAGTTTTTGGTCGGGGGGGCGTGCCTATGGCTACACCTTC. The chain employs TRBV28 and TRBJ1-2; tentatively, D is TRBD1 (6 bases). This CDR3 has 16 amino acids. CDR1 is MDHEN, CDR2 SYDVKM, per germline. V dropped 3 bases and J dropped 4 bases, with 18 bases sitting between them.

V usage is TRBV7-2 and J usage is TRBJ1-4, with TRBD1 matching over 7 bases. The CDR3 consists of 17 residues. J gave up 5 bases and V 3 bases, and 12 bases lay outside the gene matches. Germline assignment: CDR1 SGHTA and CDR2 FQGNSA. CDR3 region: CASSFRTGGIINEKLFF. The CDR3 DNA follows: TGTGCCAGCAGCTTCAGGACAGGTGGAATTATAAATGAAAAACTGTTTTTT.

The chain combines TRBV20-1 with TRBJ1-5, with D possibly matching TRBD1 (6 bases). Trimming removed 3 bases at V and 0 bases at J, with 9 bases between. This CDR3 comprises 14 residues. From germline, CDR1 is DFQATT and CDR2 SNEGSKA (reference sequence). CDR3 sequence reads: CSASGQFSNQPQHF. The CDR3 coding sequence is TGCAGTGCTAGTGGACAGTTTAGCAATCAGCCCCAGCATTTT.

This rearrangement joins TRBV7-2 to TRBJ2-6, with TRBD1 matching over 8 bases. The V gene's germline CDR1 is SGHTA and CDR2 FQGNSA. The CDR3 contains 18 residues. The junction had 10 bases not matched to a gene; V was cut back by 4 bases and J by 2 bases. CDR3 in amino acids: CASSWRGQGAAGANVLTF. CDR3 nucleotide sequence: TGTGCCAGCAGCTGGAGAGGGCAGGGGGCAGCTGGGGCCAACGTCCTGACTTTC.

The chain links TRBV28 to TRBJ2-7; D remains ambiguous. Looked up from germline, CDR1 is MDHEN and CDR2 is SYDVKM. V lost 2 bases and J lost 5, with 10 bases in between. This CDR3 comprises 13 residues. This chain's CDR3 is CASSLESGDEQYF. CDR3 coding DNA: TGTGCCAGCAGTTTAGAATCCGGTGACGAGCAGTACTTC.

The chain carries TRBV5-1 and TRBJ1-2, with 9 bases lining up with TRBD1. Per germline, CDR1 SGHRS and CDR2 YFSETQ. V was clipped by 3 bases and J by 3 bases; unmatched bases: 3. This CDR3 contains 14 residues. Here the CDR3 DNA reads TGCGCCAGCAGCTCGCGGGACAGGGACTATGGCTACACCTTC. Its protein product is CASSSRDRDYGYTF. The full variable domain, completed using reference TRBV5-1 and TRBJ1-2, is KAGVTQTPRYLIKTRGQQVTLSCSPISGHRSVSWYQQTPGQGLQFLFEYFSETQRNKGNFPGRFSGRQFSNSRSEMNVSTLELGDSALYLCASSSRDRDYGYTFGSGTRLTVV.

This CDR3 reads CASSPRARLRGLWSTDTQYF. For the CDR3, the DNA is TGTGCCAGCAGCCCGCGGGCTCGTTTGCGGGGGCTTTGGAGTACAGATACGCAGTATTTT. The gene calls are TRBV14 and TRBJ2-3, with D possibly matching TRBD2 (7 bases). CDR3 size: 20 residues. Germline assignment: CDR1 SGHDN and CDR2 FVKESK. The germline V and J ends were trimmed by 4 bases and 3 bases, with 29 bases remaining between them.

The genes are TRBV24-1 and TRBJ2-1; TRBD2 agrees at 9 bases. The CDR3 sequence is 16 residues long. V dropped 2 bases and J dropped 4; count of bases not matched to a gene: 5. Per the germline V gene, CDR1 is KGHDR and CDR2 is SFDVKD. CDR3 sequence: CATSDYGGRGYNEQFF. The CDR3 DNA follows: TGTGCCACCAGTGATTATGGCGGGAGGGGGTACAATGAGCAGTTCTTC.

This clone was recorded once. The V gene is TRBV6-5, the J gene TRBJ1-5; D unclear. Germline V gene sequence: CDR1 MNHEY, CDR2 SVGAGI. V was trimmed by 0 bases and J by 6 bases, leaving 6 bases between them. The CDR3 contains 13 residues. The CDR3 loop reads CASSYSKGQPQHF. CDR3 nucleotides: TGTGCCAGCAGTTACTCGAAGGGTCAGCCCCAGCATTTT.

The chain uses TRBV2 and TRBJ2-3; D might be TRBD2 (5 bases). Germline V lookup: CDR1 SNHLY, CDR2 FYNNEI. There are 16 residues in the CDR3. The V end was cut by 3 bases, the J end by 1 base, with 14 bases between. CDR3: CASSDDREMGTDTQYF. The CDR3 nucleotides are TGTGCCAGCAGTGACGATAGGGAGATGGGCACAGATACGCAGTATTTT.

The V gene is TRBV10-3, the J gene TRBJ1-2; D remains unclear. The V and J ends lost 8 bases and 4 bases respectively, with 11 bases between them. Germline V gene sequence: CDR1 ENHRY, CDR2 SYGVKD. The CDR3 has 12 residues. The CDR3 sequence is CAIGNLSYGYTF. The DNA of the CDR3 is TGTGCCATCGGAAACCTTAGCTATGGCTACACCTTC.

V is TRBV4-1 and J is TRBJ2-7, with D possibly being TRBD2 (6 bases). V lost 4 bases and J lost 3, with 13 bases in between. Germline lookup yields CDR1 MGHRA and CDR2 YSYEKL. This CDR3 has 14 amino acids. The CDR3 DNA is TGCGCCAGCAGCCCATCGGGAGTTGACTACGAGCAGTACTTC. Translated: CASSPSGVDYEQYF.

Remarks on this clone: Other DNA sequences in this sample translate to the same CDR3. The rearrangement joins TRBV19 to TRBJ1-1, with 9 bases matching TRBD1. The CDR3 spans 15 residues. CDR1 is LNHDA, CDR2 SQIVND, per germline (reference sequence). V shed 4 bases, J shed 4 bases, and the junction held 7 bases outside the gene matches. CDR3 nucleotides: TGTGCCAGTAGTACCGGGACAGGGCGGGGCACTGAAGCTTTCTTT. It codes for CASSTGTGRGTEAFF.

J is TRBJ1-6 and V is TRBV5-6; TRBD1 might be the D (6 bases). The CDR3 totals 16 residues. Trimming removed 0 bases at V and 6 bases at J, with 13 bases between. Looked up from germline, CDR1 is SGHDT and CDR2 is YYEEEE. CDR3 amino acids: CASSLAGGPGNSPLHF. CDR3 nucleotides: TGTGCCAGCAGCTTGGCCGGGGGGCCTGGTAATTCACCCCTCCACTTT.

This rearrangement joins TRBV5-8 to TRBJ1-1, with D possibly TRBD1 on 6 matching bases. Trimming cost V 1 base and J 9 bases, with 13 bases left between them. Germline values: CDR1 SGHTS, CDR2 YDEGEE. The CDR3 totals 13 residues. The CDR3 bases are TGTGCCAGCAGCTTGCCCCGGACAGCAAAAGCTTTCTTT. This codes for CASSLPRTAKAFF.

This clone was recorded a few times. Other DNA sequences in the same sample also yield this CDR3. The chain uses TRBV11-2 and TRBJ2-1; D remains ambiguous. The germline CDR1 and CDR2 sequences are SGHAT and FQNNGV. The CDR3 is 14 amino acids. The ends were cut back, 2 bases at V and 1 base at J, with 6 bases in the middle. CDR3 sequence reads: CASSLRVSYNEQFF. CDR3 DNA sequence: TGTGCCAGCAGCTTACGGGTTTCCTACAATGAGCAGTTCTTC.

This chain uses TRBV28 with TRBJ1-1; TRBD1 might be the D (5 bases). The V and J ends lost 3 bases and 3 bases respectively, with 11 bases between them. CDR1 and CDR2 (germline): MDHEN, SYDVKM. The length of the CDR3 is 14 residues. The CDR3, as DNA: TGTGCCAGCAGTTTCCGCGGGGCCCACACTGAAGCTTTCTTT. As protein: CASSFRGAHTEAFF.